This TCR beta chain was recorded in a study of regulatory T cells in long-lasting Graves disease. Whole-study results and caveats: New patients shared fewer public clonotypes (approximately 1,000) than persistent patients did (2,741). Analysis covered peripheral blood alone, not thyroid tissue.

Time point reported: persistent/refractory GD, antithyroid drugs over 5 years with positive TRAb. Making the TCR library involved RNA that had been extracted from PBMCs. Patients all came to the study from an endocrinology department in Xi'an, China. A volume of approximately 9 milliliters of peripheral blood was collected in EDTA tubes. Worth noting for this clonotype: Its target is not known. This probably arose from a read error, given a far larger clone one base away.

The CDR3 contains 14 residues. V lost 4 bases and J lost 7, with 11 bases in between. Germline assignment: CDR1 MNHGY and CDR2 SVAAGI. Arm-PCR of CDR3 regions and iRepertoire HTBI primers were used to build TCR beta libraries. Using its own MiXCR run on the multiplex PCR reads, TCRdb lists one record per CDR3 protein. Of 300,000 to 350,000 distinct CDR3 sequences in the sample, about 20% were seen once. This specimen was peripheral blood mononuclear cells (PBMCs), taken when the disease was refractory, from a patient treated with antithyroid drugs. The V gene is TRBV6-9, the J gene TRBJ1-6; D not resolved. This receptor was taken from a female donor with Graves disease. This chain's CDR3 is CASSWGSSNSPLHF. DNA for the CDR3: TGTGCCAGCAGTTGGGGTTCCAGCAATTCACCCCTCCACTTT.